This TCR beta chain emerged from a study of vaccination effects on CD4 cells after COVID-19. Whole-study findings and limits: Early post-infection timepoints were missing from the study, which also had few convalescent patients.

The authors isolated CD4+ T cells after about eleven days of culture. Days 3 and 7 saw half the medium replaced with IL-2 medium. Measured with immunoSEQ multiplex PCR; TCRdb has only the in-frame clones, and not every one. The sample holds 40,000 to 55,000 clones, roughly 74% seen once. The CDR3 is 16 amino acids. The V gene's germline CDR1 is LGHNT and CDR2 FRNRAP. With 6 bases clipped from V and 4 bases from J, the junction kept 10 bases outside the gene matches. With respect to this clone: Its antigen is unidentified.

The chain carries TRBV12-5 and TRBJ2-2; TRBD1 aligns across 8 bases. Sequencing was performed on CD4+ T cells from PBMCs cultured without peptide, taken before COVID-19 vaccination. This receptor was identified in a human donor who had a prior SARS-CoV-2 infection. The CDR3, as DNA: TGTGCTAGTGGCTCGACAGGGGTGATAAGCACCGGGGAGCTGTTTTTT. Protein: CASGSTGVISTGELFF.